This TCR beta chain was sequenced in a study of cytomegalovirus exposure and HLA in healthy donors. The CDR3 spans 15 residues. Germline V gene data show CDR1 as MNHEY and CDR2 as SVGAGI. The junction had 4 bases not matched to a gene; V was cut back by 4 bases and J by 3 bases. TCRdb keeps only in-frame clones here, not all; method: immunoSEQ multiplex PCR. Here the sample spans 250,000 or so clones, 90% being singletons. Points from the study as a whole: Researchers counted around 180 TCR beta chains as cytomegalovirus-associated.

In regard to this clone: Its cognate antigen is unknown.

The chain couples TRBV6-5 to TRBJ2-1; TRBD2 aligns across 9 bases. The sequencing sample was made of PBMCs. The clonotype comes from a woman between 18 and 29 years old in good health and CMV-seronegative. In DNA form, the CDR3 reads TGTGCCAGCAGTTTATCTAGCGGGGTCTACAATGAGCAGTTCTTC. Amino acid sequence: CASSLSSGVYNEQFF.